This entry features one TCR beta chain sequence. The antigen is unknown. This specimen comes from a study of T cell responses to AZD1222 COVID-19 vaccine. General study results and limits: Spike regions recognized by vaccine-associated CD4 TCRs spanned the protein, led by 160-218 and 743-854.

The protocol was immunoSEQ multiplex PCR, while the TCRdb copy is restricted to in-frame clones and leaves out a portion. The profile covers around 83,000 clones, with 75% to 95% appearing a single time and approximately 5% taken by the ten largest. The V gene lost 1 base and the J gene lost 6 bases, with 12 bases spanning the gap. In germline, CDR1 is SGHNT, CDR2 YENEEA. The CDR3 is 14 residues long. This clonotype was obtained from an adult who received the AZD1222 COVID-19 vaccine. This chain uses TRBV11-3 with TRBJ1-1; no clear D. The sequencing used peripheral blood, collected 28 days after the second AZD1222 dose. The CDR3 DNA reads as TGTGCCAGCAGCTTAGGCCGACCGGGTTCTGAAGCTTTCTTT. Its translation is CASSLGRPGSEAFF.